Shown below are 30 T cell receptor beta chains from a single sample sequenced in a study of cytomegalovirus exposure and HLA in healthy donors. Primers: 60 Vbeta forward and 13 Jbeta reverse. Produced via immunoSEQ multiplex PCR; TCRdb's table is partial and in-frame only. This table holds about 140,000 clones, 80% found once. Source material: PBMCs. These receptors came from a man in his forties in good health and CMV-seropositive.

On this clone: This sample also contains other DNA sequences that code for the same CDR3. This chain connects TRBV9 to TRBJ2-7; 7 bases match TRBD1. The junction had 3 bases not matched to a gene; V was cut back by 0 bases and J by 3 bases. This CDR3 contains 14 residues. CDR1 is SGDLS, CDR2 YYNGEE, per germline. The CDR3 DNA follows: TGTGCCAGCAGCGTAGCGGGACAGAGCTACGAGCAGTACTTC. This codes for CASSVAGQSYEQYF.

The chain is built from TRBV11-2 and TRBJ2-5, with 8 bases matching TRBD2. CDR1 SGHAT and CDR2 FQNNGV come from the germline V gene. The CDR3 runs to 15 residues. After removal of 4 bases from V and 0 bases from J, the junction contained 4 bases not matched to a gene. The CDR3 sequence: CASSSLAGDQETQYF. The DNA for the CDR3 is TGTGCCAGCAGCTCGCTAGCGGGCGACCAAGAGACCCAGTACTTC.

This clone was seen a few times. In DNA, the CDR3 is TGTGCCAGCAGCTTGGAAGGTCGGGCTGGGGGGGGTGAAAAACTGTTTTTT. Its protein product is CASSLEGRAGGGEKLFF. The chain recombines TRBV5-6 with TRBJ1-4; D is possibly TRBD1 (5 bases). With 0 bases removed from V and 7 bases from J, the gap between germline ends came to 19 bases. The CDR3 has 17 amino acids. Germline values: CDR1 SGHDT, CDR2 YYEEEE.

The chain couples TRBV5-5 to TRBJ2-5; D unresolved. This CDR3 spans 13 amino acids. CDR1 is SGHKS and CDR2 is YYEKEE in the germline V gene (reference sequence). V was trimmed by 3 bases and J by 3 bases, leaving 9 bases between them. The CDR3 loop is CASSSLSKETQYF. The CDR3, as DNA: TGTGCCAGCAGCTCGCTCAGTAAAGAGACCCAGTACTTC. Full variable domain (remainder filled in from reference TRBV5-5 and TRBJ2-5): DAGVTQSPTHLIKTRGQQVTLRCSPISGHKSVSWYQQVLGQGPQFIFQYYEKEERGRGNFPDRFSARQFPNYSSELNVNALLLGDSALYLCASSSLSKETQYFGPGTRLLVL.

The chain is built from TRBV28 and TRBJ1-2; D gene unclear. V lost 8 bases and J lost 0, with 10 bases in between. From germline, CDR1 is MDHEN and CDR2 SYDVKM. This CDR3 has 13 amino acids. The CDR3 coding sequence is TGTGCCAGCGAGACAAGGACTAACTATGGCTACACCTTC. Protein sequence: CASETRTNYGYTF.

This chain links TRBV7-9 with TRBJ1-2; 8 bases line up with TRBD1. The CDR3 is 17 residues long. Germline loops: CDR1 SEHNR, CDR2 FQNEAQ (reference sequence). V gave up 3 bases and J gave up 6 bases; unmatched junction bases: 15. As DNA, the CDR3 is TGTGCCAGCAGCTTGACCCTCGGACAGGGAGGGATGGATGGCTACACCTTC. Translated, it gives CASSLTLGQGGMDGYTF.

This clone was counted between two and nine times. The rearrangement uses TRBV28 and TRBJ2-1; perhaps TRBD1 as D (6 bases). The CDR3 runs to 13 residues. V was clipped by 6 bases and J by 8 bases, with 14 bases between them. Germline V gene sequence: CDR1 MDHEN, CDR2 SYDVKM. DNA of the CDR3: TGTGCCAGCAGCTATACAGGGTTCGATGAGCAGTTCTTC. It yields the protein CASSYTGFDEQFF.

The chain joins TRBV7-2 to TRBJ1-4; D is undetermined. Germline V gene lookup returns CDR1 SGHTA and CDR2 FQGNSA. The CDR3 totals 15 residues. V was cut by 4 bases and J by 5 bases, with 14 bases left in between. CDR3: CASSSTGSINEKLFF. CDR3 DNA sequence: TGTGCCAGCAGCTCGACCGGGTCTATAAATGAAAAACTGTTTTTT.

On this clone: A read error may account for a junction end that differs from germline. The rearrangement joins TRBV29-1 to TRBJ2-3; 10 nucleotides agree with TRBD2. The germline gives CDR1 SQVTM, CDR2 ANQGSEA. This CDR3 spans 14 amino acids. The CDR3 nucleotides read TGCAGCGTCGAAGCGGGAGGGCCGGTAGATACGCAGTATTTT. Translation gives CSVEAGGPVDTQYF.

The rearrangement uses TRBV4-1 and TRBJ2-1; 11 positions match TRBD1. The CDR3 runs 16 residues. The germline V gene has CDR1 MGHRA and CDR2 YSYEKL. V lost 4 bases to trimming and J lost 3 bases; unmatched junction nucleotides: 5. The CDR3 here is CASSLMGQGDYNEQFF. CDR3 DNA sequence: TGCGCCAGCAGCCTAATGGGACAGGGGGACTACAATGAGCAGTTCTTC.

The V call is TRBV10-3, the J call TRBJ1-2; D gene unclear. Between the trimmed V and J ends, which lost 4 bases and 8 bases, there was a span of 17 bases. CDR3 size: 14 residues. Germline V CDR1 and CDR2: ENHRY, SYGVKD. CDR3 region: CAISARLRDEGYTF. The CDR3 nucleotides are TGTGCCATCAGTGCGAGGCTCAGAGACGAGGGCTACACCTTC.

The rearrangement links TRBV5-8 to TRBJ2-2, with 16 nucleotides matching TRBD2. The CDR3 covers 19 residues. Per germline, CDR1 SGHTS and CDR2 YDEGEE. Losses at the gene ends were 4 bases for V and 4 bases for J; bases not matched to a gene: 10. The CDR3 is CASSRPGTSGGALTGELFF. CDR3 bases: TGTGCCAGCAGCCGTCCCGGGACTAGCGGGGGGGCGCTCACCGGGGAGCTGTTTTTT.

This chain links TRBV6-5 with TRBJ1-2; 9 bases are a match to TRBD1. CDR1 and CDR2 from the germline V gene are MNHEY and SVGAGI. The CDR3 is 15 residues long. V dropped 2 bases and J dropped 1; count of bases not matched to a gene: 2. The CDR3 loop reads CASSYQTGGNYGYTF. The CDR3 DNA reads TGTGCCAGCAGTTACCAGACAGGGGGTAACTATGGCTACACCTTC.

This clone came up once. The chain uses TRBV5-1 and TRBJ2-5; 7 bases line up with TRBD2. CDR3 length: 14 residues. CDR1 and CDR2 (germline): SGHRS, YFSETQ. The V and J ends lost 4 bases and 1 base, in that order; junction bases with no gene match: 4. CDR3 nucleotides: TGCGCCAGCAGCCTGGGGGGGGTCCAAGAGACCCAGTACTTC. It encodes CASSLGGVQETQYF.

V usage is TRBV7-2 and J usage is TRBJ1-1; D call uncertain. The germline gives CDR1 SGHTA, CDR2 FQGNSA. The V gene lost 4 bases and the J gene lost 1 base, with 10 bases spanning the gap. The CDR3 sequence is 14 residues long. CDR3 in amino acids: CASSSSLWNTEAFF. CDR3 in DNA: TGTGCCAGCAGCTCCTCGCTATGGAACACTGAAGCTTTCTTT.

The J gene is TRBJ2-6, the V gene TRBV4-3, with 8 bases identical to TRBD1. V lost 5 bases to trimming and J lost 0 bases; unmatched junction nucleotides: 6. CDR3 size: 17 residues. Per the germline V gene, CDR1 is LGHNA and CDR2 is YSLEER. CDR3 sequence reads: CASSSGTGVSGANVLTF. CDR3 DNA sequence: TGCGCCAGCAGCTCCGGGACAGGAGTCTCTGGGGCCAACGTCCTGACTTTC.

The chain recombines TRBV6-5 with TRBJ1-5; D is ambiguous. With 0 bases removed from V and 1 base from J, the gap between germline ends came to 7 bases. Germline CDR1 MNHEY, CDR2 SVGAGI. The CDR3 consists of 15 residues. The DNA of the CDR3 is TGTGCCAGCAGTTACTCCTTTTCCAGCAATCAGCCCCAGCATTTT. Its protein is CASSYSFSSNQPQHF.

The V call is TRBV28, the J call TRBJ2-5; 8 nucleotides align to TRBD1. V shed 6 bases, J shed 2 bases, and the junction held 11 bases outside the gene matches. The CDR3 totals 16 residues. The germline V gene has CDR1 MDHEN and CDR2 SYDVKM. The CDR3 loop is CASRVNRTGRQETQYF. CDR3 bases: TGTGCCAGCAGGGTTAATAGGACAGGGCGGCAAGAGACCCAGTACTTC.

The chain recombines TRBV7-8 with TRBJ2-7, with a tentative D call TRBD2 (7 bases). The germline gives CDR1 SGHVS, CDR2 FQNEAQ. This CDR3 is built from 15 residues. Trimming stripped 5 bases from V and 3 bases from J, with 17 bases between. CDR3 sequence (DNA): TGTGCCAGCAGCCTAAGGGGGGGAACAGACTACGAGCAGTACTTC. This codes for CASSLRGGTDYEQYF. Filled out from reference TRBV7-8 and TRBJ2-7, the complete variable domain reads GAGVSQSPRYKVAKRGQDVALRCDPISGHVSLFWYQQALGQGPEFLTYFQNEAQLDKSGLPSDRFFAERPEGSVSTLKIQRTQQEDSAVYLCASSLRGGTDYEQYFGPGTRLTVT.

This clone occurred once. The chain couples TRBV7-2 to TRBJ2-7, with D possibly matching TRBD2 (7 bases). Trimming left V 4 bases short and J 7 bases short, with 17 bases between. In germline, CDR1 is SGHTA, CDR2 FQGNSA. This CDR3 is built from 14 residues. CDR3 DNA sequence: TGTGCCAGCAGCTCACAGGGAGGGGCACGGGAGCAGTACTTC. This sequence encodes CASSSQGGAREQYF.

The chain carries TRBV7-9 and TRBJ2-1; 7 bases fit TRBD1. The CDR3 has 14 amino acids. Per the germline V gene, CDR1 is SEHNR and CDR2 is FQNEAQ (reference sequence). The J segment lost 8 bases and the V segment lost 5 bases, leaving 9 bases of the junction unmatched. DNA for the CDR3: TGTGCCAGCAGCACCACGACAGGGATCCATGAGCAGTTCTTC. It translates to CASSTTTGIHEQFF.

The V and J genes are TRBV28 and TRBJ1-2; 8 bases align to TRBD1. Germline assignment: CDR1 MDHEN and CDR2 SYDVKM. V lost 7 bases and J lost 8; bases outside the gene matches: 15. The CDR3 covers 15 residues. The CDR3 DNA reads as TGTGCCAGCACCTATCCGGGACAGGCCCTGGGGGGCTACACCTTC. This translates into CASTYPGQALGGYTF.

CDR3 amino acids: CASSLRAFGDTEAFF. In nucleotides, the CDR3 is TGTGCCAGCAGCTTGCGCGCATTCGGGGACACTGAAGCTTTCTTT. The chain links TRBV7-2 to TRBJ1-1, with D unclear. The ends were cut back, 3 bases at V and 3 bases at J, with 14 bases in the middle. Germline V gene data show CDR1 as SGHTA and CDR2 as FQGNSA. The CDR3 has 15 residues.

The CDR3 region has the DNA TGTGCCAGCAGTCCACCTTTCGAGGGATATAGCAATCAGCCCCAGCATTTT. It is translated as CASSPPFEGYSNQPQHF. This chain connects TRBV28 to TRBJ1-5; unclear D gene. Per germline, CDR1 MDHEN and CDR2 SYDVKM. Deletions cut 5 bases from V and 0 bases from J, with 17 bases between. The CDR3 covers 17 residues.

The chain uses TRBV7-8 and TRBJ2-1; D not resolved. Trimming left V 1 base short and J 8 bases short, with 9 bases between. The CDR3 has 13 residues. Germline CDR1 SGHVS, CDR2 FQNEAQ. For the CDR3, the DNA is TGTGCCAGCAGCTTAGGGTCGGCGGATGAGCAGTTCTTC. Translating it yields CASSLGSADEQFF.

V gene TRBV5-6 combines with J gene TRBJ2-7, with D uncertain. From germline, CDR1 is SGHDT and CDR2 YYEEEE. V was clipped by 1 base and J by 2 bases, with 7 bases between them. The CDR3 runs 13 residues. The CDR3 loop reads CASSLSPAYEQYF. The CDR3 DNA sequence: TGTGCCAGCAGCTTGTCGCCAGCCTACGAGCAGTACTTC.

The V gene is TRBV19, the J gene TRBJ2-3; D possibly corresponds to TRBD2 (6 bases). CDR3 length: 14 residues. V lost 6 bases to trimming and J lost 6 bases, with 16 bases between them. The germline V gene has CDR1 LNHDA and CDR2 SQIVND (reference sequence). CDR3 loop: CASSHSGVLDTQYF. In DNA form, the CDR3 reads TGTGCCAGTAGCCATTCGGGGGTCTTGGATACGCAGTATTTT.

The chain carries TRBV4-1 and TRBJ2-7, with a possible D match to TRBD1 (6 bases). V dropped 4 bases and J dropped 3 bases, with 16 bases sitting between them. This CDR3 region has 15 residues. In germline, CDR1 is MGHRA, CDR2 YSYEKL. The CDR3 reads CASSPTSTGSYEQYF. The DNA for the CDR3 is TGCGCCAGCAGCCCGACTTCAACAGGGAGCTACGAGCAGTACTTC.

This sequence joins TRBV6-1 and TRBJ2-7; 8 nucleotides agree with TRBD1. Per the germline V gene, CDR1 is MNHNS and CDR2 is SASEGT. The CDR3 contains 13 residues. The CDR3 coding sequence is TGTGCAATGCAGGACAGGGTGAAAGGCGAGCAGTACTTC. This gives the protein CAMQDRVKGEQYF.

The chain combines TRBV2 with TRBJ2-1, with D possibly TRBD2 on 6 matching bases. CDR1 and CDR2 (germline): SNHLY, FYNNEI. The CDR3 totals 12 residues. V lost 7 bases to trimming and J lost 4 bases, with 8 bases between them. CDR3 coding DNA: TGTGCCAGCAAGGACTATTACAATGAGCAGTTCTTC. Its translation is CASKDYYNEQFF.